Below are 28 T cell receptor beta chains sequenced from a single sample in a study of identical twins. Each CDR3 protein is one row after TCRdb ran MiXCR on the 5' RACE reads. The data show about 530,000 distinct CDR3 sequences, with 20% to 25% seen just once and 0.48% held by the top ten. This same sample was also part of a study on yellow fever vaccine responses in identical twins.

Sequences were obtained from CD4+ T cells sorted from blood. Receptors originate from a woman aged 18-35 years in good health.

This chain links TRBV25-1 with TRBJ2-7; D call uncertain. Trimming removed 3 bases at V and 0 bases at J, with 12 bases between. CDR3 size: 15 residues. CDR1 MGHDK and CDR2 SYGVNS come from the germline V gene. CDR3 region: CASSDKAESSYEQYF. The CDR3, as DNA: TGTGCCAGCAGTGATAAGGCAGAAAGCTCCTACGAGCAGTACTTC.

This clonotype occurred a few times. The chain carries TRBV6-1 and TRBJ2-1; D is unresolved. This CDR3 comprises 15 residues. Germline V gives CDR1 MNHNS, CDR2 SASEGT. V lost 6 bases, J lost 0 bases, and 12 bases lay in between. The DNA for the CDR3 is TGTGCCAGCAGGTCCCCCTTGCACTCCTACAATGAGCAGTTCTTC. As protein: CASRSPLHSYNEQFF.

Ten or more counts support this clonotype. The V call is TRBV7-2, the J call TRBJ2-1; D unclear. V lost 4 bases and J 7 bases, leaving 11 bases between the germline ends. The CDR3 covers 13 residues. CDR1 is SGHTA, CDR2 FQGNSA, per germline. CDR3 sequence: CASSSGVSNEQFF. The CDR3 DNA reads TGTGCCAGCAGCTCCGGAGTCTCAAATGAGCAGTTCTTC.

The rearrangement uses TRBV6-1 and TRBJ2-2, with D perhaps TRBD1 (5 bases). The germline gives CDR1 MNHNS, CDR2 SASEGT. The germline V and J ends were trimmed by 6 bases and 4 bases, with 18 bases remaining between them. The CDR3 extends over 16 amino acids. CDR3 in amino acids: CASSTSGQGFTGELFF. CDR3 coding DNA: TGTGCCAGCAGCACTTCTGGGCAGGGCTTCACCGGGGAGCTGTTTTTT.

This chain joins TRBV12-3 or TRBV12-4 and TRBJ2-7; D is perhaps TRBD1 or TRBD2 (5 bases each). V lost 8 bases and J 2 bases, leaving 16 bases between the germline ends. The CDR3 has 14 amino acids. The CDR3: CASGGYPRAYEQYF. For the CDR3, the DNA is TGTGCCAGCGGGGGTTACCCTAGGGCCTACGAGCAGTACTTC.

The CDR3 DNA reads as TGTGCCAGCAGTTTTGTCTCTAGCGGGAGTAAAGGGAGGAATGAGCAGTTCTTC. This sequence encodes CASSFVSSGSKGRNEQFF. The chain carries TRBV3-1 and TRBJ2-1; 10 nucleotides align to TRBD2. Germline V gene data show CDR1 as LGHDT and CDR2 as YNNKEL (reference sequence). V was pared by 6 bases and J by 7 bases, with 18 bases of the junction left unmatched. The CDR3 is 18 amino acids.

The rearrangement joins TRBV4-2 to TRBJ1-1; 7 nucleotides line up with TRBD1. Germline lookup yields CDR1 LGHNA and CDR2 YNFKEQ. After removal of 3 bases from V and 0 bases from J, the junction contained 10 bases not matched to a gene. The CDR3 loop spans 17 amino acids. As DNA, the CDR3 is TGTGCCAGCAGCCATACCGGGACAGAGTTGATGAACACTGAAGCTTTCTTT. This encodes CASSHTGTELMNTEAFF.

The CDR3 here is CASSYGVSGLYGYTF. CDR3 DNA: TGTGCCAGCAGCTACGGGGTATCGGGGTTATATGGCTACACCTTC. This rearrangement joins TRBV6-5 to TRBJ1-2; no definite D call. The CDR3 is 15 residues long. Per germline, CDR1 MNHEY and CDR2 SVGAGI. With 6 bases removed from V and 5 bases from J, the gap between germline ends came to 19 bases.

The chain links TRBV4-1 to TRBJ2-7, with 7 bases fitting TRBD2. Unmatched junction bases numbered 7, after V lost 1 base and J lost 4 bases. Germline V CDR1 and CDR2: MGHRA, YSYEKL. The CDR3 is 15 residues long. The CDR3 nucleotides read TGCGCCAGCAGCCAAGTCAGGCTAGCGGTGTACGAGCAGTACTTC. Amino acid sequence: CASSQVRLAVYEQYF.

This clonotype occurred many times. V is TRBV10-3 and J is TRBJ2-3; tentatively, D is TRBD1 or TRBD2 (6 bases each). CDR1 is ENHRY, CDR2 SYGVKD, per germline. There are 14 residues in the CDR3. The V end was cut by 8 bases, the J end by 2 bases, with 14 bases between. CDR3 coding DNA: TGTGCCATCGCAACTAGGGGGGCCACAGATACGCAGTATTTT. Translation gives CAIATRGATDTQYF.

The J gene is TRBJ1-5, the V gene TRBV24-1; the D gene is possibly TRBD1 (5 bases). CDR3 size: 14 residues. V was clipped by 3 bases and J by 5 bases, with 10 bases between them. The V gene's germline CDR1 is KGHDR and CDR2 SFDVKD. DNA for the CDR3: TGTGCCACCAGTGATCCGATGACAGATCAGCCCCAGCATTTT. This gives the protein CATSDPMTDQPQHF.

There are many counts of this clonotype. V gene TRBV5-1 combines with J gene TRBJ2-1; D is perhaps TRBD1 or TRBD2 (5 bases each). V dropped 0 bases and J dropped 0 bases, with 10 bases sitting between them. Germline lookup yields CDR1 SGHRS and CDR2 YFSETQ. The CDR3 has 16 residues. The CDR3 sequence is CASSLVGGSSYNEQFF. For the CDR3, the DNA is TGCGCCAGCAGCTTGGTTGGGGGTAGCTCCTACAATGAGCAGTTCTTC.

The table lists this clonotype with a few counts. The CDR3 DNA follows: TGTGCCAGCAGCTCTTGGACTAGCGCCTACGAGCAGTACTTC. Its translation is CASSSWTSAYEQYF. The chain couples TRBV5-6 to TRBJ2-7; 9 bases map to TRBD2. Germline values: CDR1 SGHDT, CDR2 YYEEEE. Germline trimming cut 3 bases from V and 2 bases from J; bases unmatched to any gene: 3. CDR3 length: 14 residues.

The rearrangement joins TRBV20-1 to TRBJ2-3; perhaps D is TRBD1 or TRBD2 (6 bases each). The CDR3 extends over 14 amino acids. Germline V lookup: CDR1 DFQATT, CDR2 SNEGSKA (reference sequence). The V end was cut by 8 bases, the J end by 1 base, with 16 bases between. CDR3 loop: CSPQQGLGTDTQYF. DNA for the CDR3: TGCAGTCCTCAACAGGGACTTGGCACAGATACGCAGTATTTT.

This clonotype has a handful of counts. V and J are TRBV29-1 and TRBJ2-1, with 8 bases fitting TRBD2. Trimming cost V 4 bases and J 14 bases; bases outside gene matches: 7. Germline assignment: CDR1 SQVTM and CDR2 ANQGSEA. The CDR3 spans 11 residues. The CDR3 sequence: CSVVGLVMEFF. The CDR3 DNA sequence: TGCAGCGTTGTGGGACTAGTTATGGAGTTCTTC.

This chain joins TRBV10-3 and TRBJ2-7, with D unresolved. Germline loops: CDR1 ENHRY, CDR2 SYGVKD. Trimming left V 0 bases short and J 2 bases short, with 8 bases between. The CDR3 contains 14 residues. The DNA of the CDR3 is TGTGCCATCAGTGAGTCAACCGAGACCTACGAGCAGTACGTC. Protein: CAISESTETYEQYV.

The rearrangement joins TRBV5-1 to TRBJ1-2, with D possibly being TRBD1 (5 bases). This CDR3 comprises 13 residues. V was clipped by 4 bases and J by 3 bases, with 10 bases between them. Germline V gene lookup returns CDR1 SGHRS and CDR2 YFSETQ. The CDR3 bases are TGCGCCAGCAGCATCGGGGCTTACTATGGCTACACCTTC. Amino acids: CASSIGAYYGYTF.

The chain joins TRBV12-3 or TRBV12-4 to TRBJ2-5; 8 bases are a match to TRBD2. CDR3 length: 15 amino acids. Unmatched junction bases numbered 6, after V lost 3 bases and J lost 3 bases. The CDR3 nucleotides read TGTGCCAGCAGTTTCGCCAGCGGGAGTAAAGAGACCCAGTACTTC. It specifies CASSFASGSKETQYF.

The chain employs TRBV24-1 and TRBJ2-3, with 11 bases aligning to TRBD1. V trimming: 4 bases; J trimming: 4 bases; junction bases outside the gene matches: 6. This CDR3 comprises 16 residues. The germline V gene encodes CDR1 KGHDR and CDR2 SFDVKD. CDR3 sequence reads: CATSEVPGQGADTQYF. The DNA for the CDR3 is TGTGCCACCAGTGAAGTACCGGGACAGGGGGCAGATACGCAGTATTTT.

This clonotype was detected only a few times. The chain uses TRBV7-6 and TRBJ2-1, with TRBD2 identical over 7 bases. With 2 bases clipped from V and 5 bases from J, the junction kept 12 bases outside the gene matches. The CDR3 contains 17 residues. Germline V gene sequence: CDR1 SGHVS, CDR2 FNYEAQ. CDR3 protein: CASSLIWGGRVDNEQFF. The CDR3 bases are TGTGCCAGCAGCTTAATCTGGGGAGGGCGGGTAGACAATGAGCAGTTCTTC.

In its sample, this clonotype was seen a few times. The chain has TRBV10-3 and TRBJ2-6, with D hard to call. The CDR3 runs 16 residues. Germline V gene sequence: CDR1 ENHRY, CDR2 SYGVKD. Deletions cut 0 bases from V and 3 bases from J, with 9 bases between. The CDR3 sequence: CAISESNPGGANVLTF. CDR3 sequence (DNA): TGTGCCATCAGTGAGTCGAATCCAGGTGGGGCCAACGTCCTGACTTTC.

This clonotype has just a few counts. The CDR3 is CASSPPGRSDGEQFF. CDR3 coding DNA: TGTGCCAGCTCACCACCGGGACGGAGCGATGGTGAGCAGTTCTTC. V is TRBV18 and J is TRBJ2-1, with D perhaps given as TRBD1 or TRBD2 (5 bases each). The CDR3 is 15 amino acids. The V gene's germline CDR1 is KGHSH and CDR2 LQKENI. Trimming stripped 0 bases from V and 9 bases from J, with 15 bases between.

The J gene is TRBJ2-1, the V gene TRBV5-1, with 10 bases identical to TRBD1. V lost 0 bases, J lost 3 bases, and 12 bases stayed unmatched. Germline values: CDR1 SGHRS, CDR2 YFSETQ. This CDR3 is 19 amino acids long. The CDR3 DNA reads as TGCGCCAGCAGCTTGGTAAAGACAGGGGGCCGAAACCTCTACAATGAGCAGTTCTTC. Protein product: CASSLVKTGGRNLYNEQFF.

This clonotype showed up just a few times. The chain couples TRBV20-1 to TRBJ1-4, with TRBD1 as a possible D gene (6 bases). Per germline, CDR1 DFQATT and CDR2 SNEGSKA (reference sequence). The CDR3 spans 13 residues. Trimming shortened V by 3 bases and J by 8 bases, and 13 bases separated the two germline ends. Here the CDR3 reads CSARADSREKLFF. CDR3 coding DNA: TGCAGTGCTAGGGCGGACAGTCGAGAAAAACTGTTTTTT.

This chain links TRBV12-3 or TRBV12-4 with TRBJ1-5, with D maybe TRBD1 (5 bases). This CDR3 is built from 12 residues. Trimming shortened V by 4 bases and J by 9 bases, and 10 bases separated the two germline ends. CDR3 sequence (DNA): TGTGCCAGCAGTTCCCAGAGGGGGCCCCAGCATTTT. Its protein is CASSSQRGPQHF.

This clonotype was found a few times. In DNA form, the CDR3 reads TGTGCCAGCAGTCCGACCTCATTAGCGGATAGCTCCTACAATGAGCAGTTCTTC. This gives the protein CASSPTSLADSSYNEQFF. The V and J genes are TRBV27 and TRBJ2-1; the D gene is possibly TRBD2 (6 bases). Trimming removed 5 bases at V and 0 bases at J, with 20 bases between. The CDR3 loop spans 18 amino acids. Germline assignment: CDR1 MNHEY and CDR2 SMNVEV (reference sequence).

The chain joins TRBV11-2 to TRBJ2-1; 12 nucleotides align to TRBD2. This CDR3 comprises 18 residues. Trimming cost V 3 bases and J 6 bases; bases outside gene matches: 12. Germline V lookup: CDR1 SGHAT, CDR2 FQNNGV. The CDR3 sequence is CASSFYPLAGGRVNEQFF. The CDR3, as DNA: TGTGCCAGCAGCTTTTACCCGCTAGCGGGAGGGCGTGTCAATGAGCAGTTCTTC.

The chain is built from TRBV19 and TRBJ2-1; 14 nucleotides agree with TRBD2. Germline loops: CDR1 LNHDA, CDR2 SQIVND (reference sequence). V lost 5 bases and J lost 1; bases outside the gene matches: 10. CDR3 length: 19 amino acids. The DNA for the CDR3 is TGTGCCAGTAGTCCGCGGGGGACTAGCGGGAGTCGGTCCTACAATGAGCAGTTCTTC. As protein: CASSPRGTSGSRSYNEQFF.